One and the same sample provided the 10 T cell receptor beta chains below, sequenced in a study of control samples from healthy donors and cancer patients. Method: immunoSEQ multiplex PCR; TCRdb's copy keeps in-frame clones and lacks some. Among approximately 100,000 clones listed, almost 90% were seen once. Material: blood. The receptors shown here come from a man under 40 in good health.

The J gene is TRBJ2-1, the V gene TRBV28, with a weak D call TRBD1 (6 bases). Trimming left V 5 bases short and J 0 bases short, with 17 bases between. CDR1 and CDR2 (germline): MDHEN, SYDVKM. The CDR3 has 17 amino acids. This CDR3 is CASSPNYRVASYNEQFF. CDR3 bases: TGTGCCAGCAGTCCAAACTACAGGGTAGCCTCCTACAATGAGCAGTTCTTC.

This rearrangement joins TRBV18 to TRBJ1-2, with D possibly being TRBD1 (6 bases). Germline V lookup: CDR1 KGHSH, CDR2 LQKENI. V was clipped by 3 bases and J by 2 bases, with 16 bases between them. This CDR3 is 16 amino acids long. The CDR3 region has the DNA TGTGCCAGCTCACCGCAATTCGGACAGACCAACTATGGCTACACCTTC. This translates into CASSPQFGQTNYGYTF.

The J gene is TRBJ2-7, the V gene TRBV11-2; 7 nucleotides agree with TRBD2. The CDR3 extends over 14 amino acids. With 5 bases clipped from V and 4 bases from J, the junction kept 8 bases outside the gene matches. CDR1 and CDR2 (germline): SGHAT, FQNNGV. The CDR3 DNA follows: TGTGCCAGCAGCCCAAGGCTAGCGGTTTACGAGCAGTACTTC. It codes for CASSPRLAVYEQYF.

This chain connects TRBV5-1 to TRBJ1-2; perhaps TRBD1 as D (6 bases). From germline, CDR1 is SGHRS and CDR2 YFSETQ. The V and J ends lost 0 bases and 4 bases respectively, with 13 bases between them. CDR3 length: 15 residues. In DNA, the CDR3 is TGCGCCAGCAGCTTGGTTAGGGGGTCGGGCTATGGCTACACCTTC. This translates into CASSLVRGSGYGYTF.

The genes are TRBV19 and TRBJ1-2; 8 bases agree with TRBD1. Germline V CDR1 and CDR2: LNHDA, SQIVND (reference sequence). Trimming took 3 bases from V and 6 from J; bases not matched to a gene: 9. The CDR3 consists of 15 residues. This chain's CDR3 is CASSINFGTGDGYTF. In nucleotides, the CDR3 is TGTGCCAGTAGTATTAATTTTGGGACAGGAGATGGCTACACCTTC.

The CDR3 coding sequence is TGTGCCAGTAATCTAGGGGGACTTCGTAATGGGGAGCTGTTTTTT. It encodes CASNLGGLRNGELFF. This chain connects TRBV19 to TRBJ2-2, with D perhaps being TRBD1 or TRBD2 (6 bases each). The CDR3 is made up of 15 amino acids. Trimming removed 7 bases at V and 8 bases at J, with 20 bases between. Germline V gene lookup returns CDR1 LNHDA and CDR2 SQIVND (reference sequence).

This chain connects TRBV2 to TRBJ2-1, with D unclear. Between the trimmed V and J ends, which lost 1 base and 8 bases, there was a span of 18 bases. The CDR3 loop spans 16 amino acids. CDR1 and CDR2 (germline): SNHLY, FYNNEI. Written as DNA, the CDR3 is TGTGCCAGCAGTGAAGGTTTGGGTTCCTTCGGCGATGAGCAGTTCTTC. Its translation: CASSEGLGSFGDEQFF.

The V and J genes are TRBV20-1 and TRBJ2-3; D might be TRBD2 (5 bases). Germline CDR1 and CDR2: DFQATT and SNEGSKA (reference sequence). V lost 6 bases and J lost 9, with 10 bases in between. The CDR3 has 10 residues. The CDR3 is CSATRSTQYF. CDR3 nucleotide sequence: TGCAGTGCAACTAGGAGCACGCAGTATTTT.

This rearrangement joins TRBV6-5 to TRBJ1-2, with D unclear. With 5 bases removed from V and 2 bases from J, the gap between germline ends came to 15 bases. The CDR3 contains 15 residues. The germline V gene has CDR1 MNHEY and CDR2 SVGAGI. CDR3 sequence (DNA): TGTGCCAGCAGTACCCGTGGGAGTCCAAACTATGGCTACACCTTC. Translated, it gives CASSTRGSPNYGYTF.

This chain connects TRBV5-1 to TRBJ1-4, with D perhaps TRBD1 (5 bases). Trimming shortened V by 2 bases and J by 0 bases, and 8 bases separated the two germline ends. From germline, CDR1 is SGHRS and CDR2 YFSETQ. The CDR3 loop spans 15 amino acids. Here the CDR3 reads CASSFSTATNEKLFF. CDR3 DNA sequence: TGCGCCAGCAGCTTTTCGACAGCAACTAATGAAAAACTGTTTTTT. Looking up the rest from reference TRBV5-1 and TRBJ1-4 gives the full variable domain: KAGVTQTPRYLIKTRGQQVTLSCSPISGHRSVSWYQQTPGQGLQFLFEYFSETQRNKGNFPGRFSGRQFSNSRSEMNVSTLELGDSALYLCASSFSTATNEKLFFGSGTQLSVL.